Each of the 21 T cell receptor beta chains below was sequenced from the same sample in a study of vaccination and CD4 T cells after COVID-19. Their antigen targets remain unknown. The study sequenced cultured CD4+ T cell DNA using the Oncomine TCR Beta short-read assay. TCRdb analysed the PCR reads with MiXCR anew, one entry per CDR3 protein. The data hold 15,000 or so distinct CDR3 sequences, with around 50% observed a single time. Treatment defined: roughly nine-day PBMC culture with coronavirus spike peptide pools or control peptides (ViraFEST assay). The sequencing input was CD4+ T cells from blood, cultured in vitro. Receptors originate from a human donor who had recovered from COVID-19.

The chain has TRBV14 and TRBJ2-5; D is unclear. The CDR3 has 13 amino acids. CDR1 SGHDN and CDR2 FVKESK come from the germline V gene. V lost 0 bases and J 7 bases, leaving 9 bases between the germline ends. In DNA, the CDR3 is TGTGCCAGCAGCCAAGATATCTCGGGGACCCAGTACTTC. As protein: CASSQDISGTQYF.

This clonotype was seen a handful of times. V is TRBV18 and J is TRBJ2-5; 10 bases line up with TRBD1. The CDR3 has 15 residues. Looked up from germline, CDR1 is KGHSH and CDR2 is LQKENI. Trimming cost V 1 base and J 4 bases; bases outside gene matches: 3. The DNA of the CDR3 is TGTGCCAGCTCACCACGGACAGGGGGAGGAGAGACCCAGTACTTC. Its translation is CASSPRTGGGETQYF.

This clonotype occurred a few times. J is TRBJ2-2 and V is TRBV7-9; D ambiguous. V gave up 4 bases and J gave up 6 bases, with 9 bases separating them. Germline V CDR1 and CDR2: SEHNR, FQNEAQ (reference sequence). This CDR3 has 13 residues. In DNA form, the CDR3 reads TGTGCCAGCAGCTCCCTGGGGTCCGGGGAGCTGTTTTTT. Its protein product is CASSSLGSGELFF.

This clonotype has only a few counts. The chain couples TRBV19 to TRBJ1-2; 7 bases are a match to TRBD1. Germline V gives CDR1 LNHDA, CDR2 SQIVND (reference sequence). The CDR3 is 12 amino acids. Losses at the gene ends were 6 bases for V and 8 bases for J; bases not matched to a gene: 6. This CDR3 reads CASRPTGYGYTF. Written as DNA, the CDR3 is TGTGCCAGTAGACCGACAGGGTACGGCTACACCTTC.

The chain joins TRBV2 to TRBJ1-2; the match to TRBD1 covers 8 bases. Unmatched junction bases numbered 10, after V lost 6 bases and J lost 7 bases. Germline lookup yields CDR1 SNHLY and CDR2 FYNNEI. This CDR3 comprises 14 residues. The CDR3 nucleotides are TGTGCCAGCAGCGCAGACAGGGGTGGATCTGGCTACACCTTC. Amino acid sequence: CASSADRGGSGYTF.

CDR3 residues: CASSVGLGRDQPQHF. The CDR3 DNA sequence: TGTGCCAGCAGCGTAGGCCTGGGGCGGGATCAGCCCCAGCATTTT. This chain connects TRBV9 to TRBJ1-5, with D maybe TRBD1 (5 bases). Trimming took off 0 bases at V and 5 bases at J, with 12 bases between the two ends. The CDR3 extends over 15 amino acids. Germline V gives CDR1 SGDLS, CDR2 YYNGEE.

The table lists this clonotype with a few counts. The rearrangement joins TRBV7-8 to TRBJ1-4, with a tentative D call TRBD1 (6 bases). The CDR3 is made up of 15 amino acids. Germline CDR1 reads SGHVS; CDR2 reads FQNEAQ. Trimming took off 5 bases at V and 3 bases at J, with 13 bases between the two ends. The CDR3 sequence: CASSQPGGPNEKLFF. In DNA, the CDR3 is TGTGCCAGCAGCCAGCCGGGGGGCCCTAATGAAAAACTGTTTTTT.

The chain combines TRBV7-2 with TRBJ1-2; the D is unclear. Germline assignment: CDR1 SGHTA and CDR2 FQGNSA. V lost 2 bases and J lost 7, with 17 bases in between. The CDR3 length is 15 residues. As DNA, the CDR3 is TGTGCCAGCAGCTTAAGGGTGGGGAGAGCTGGTGGCTACACCTTC. Its translation: CASSLRVGRAGGYTF.

V and J are TRBV20-1 and TRBJ2-5, with TRBD2 matching over 7 bases. J lost 6 bases, V lost 2 bases, and 12 bases had no gene match. CDR1 and CDR2 (germline): DFQATT, SNEGSKA (reference sequence). The length of the CDR3 is 15 residues. The CDR3 protein is CSARFLGGNLKTQYF. CDR3 nucleotide sequence: TGCAGTGCTAGATTCCTCGGGGGGAATCTTAAGACCCAGTACTTC.

The chain recombines TRBV7-3 with TRBJ2-5, with D uncertain. The V gene lost 5 bases and the J gene lost 2 bases, with 9 bases spanning the gap. The CDR3 has 13 amino acids. The germline V gene encodes CDR1 SGHTA and CDR2 FQGTGA. The CDR3 DNA follows: TGTGCCAGCAGCCTGGTTCGGCAAGAGACCCAGTACTTC. Its translation is CASSLVRQETQYF.

This rearrangement joins TRBV6-1 to TRBJ2-2; D is unclear. The length of the CDR3 is 12 residues. Trimming left V 11 bases short and J 5 bases short, with 12 bases between. Germline V gene data show CDR1 as MNHNS and CDR2 as SASEGT. The CDR3 DNA sequence: TGTGCCGCCGACCTGGGGACCGGGGAGCTGTTTTTT. Translating gives CAADLGTGELFF.

The chain recombines TRBV7-3 with TRBJ2-5; 7 bases agree with TRBD2. Looked up from germline, CDR1 is SGHTA and CDR2 is FQGTGA. The V segment lost 4 bases and the J segment 5 bases; nucleotides outside the gene matches: 13. This CDR3 is built from 16 residues. Here the CDR3 DNA reads TGTGCCAGCAGCTCAGCTAGCGGAGGAGGGCGGGAGACCCAGTACTTC. It yields the protein CASSSASGGGRETQYF.

About this clonotype itself: Germline is not matched at one junction end, which may reflect a read error. The V gene is TRBV6-1, the J gene TRBJ2-3; 7 bases agree with TRBD2. The CDR3 sequence is 12 residues long. Germline V CDR1 and CDR2: MNHNS, SASEGT. The CDR3 DNA reads as TGTGCCAGCAGTGAACGGGGGGTTGGTCGGGATTTT. Translated: CASSERGVGRDF.

The chain uses TRBV14 and TRBJ1-1; D is ambiguous. This CDR3 has 13 amino acids. Germline CDR1 SGHDN, CDR2 FVKESK. The V and J ends lost 2 bases and 1 base respectively, with 5 bases between them. The CDR3 loop is CASSQSRNTEAFF. CDR3 bases: TGTGCCAGCAGCCAATCCCGGAACACTGAAGCTTTCTTT.

This chain uses TRBV20-1 with TRBJ1-1; the D is unclear. This CDR3 spans 11 amino acids. The V gene's germline CDR1 is DFQATT and CDR2 SNEGSKA (reference sequence). V gave up 5 bases and J gave up 2 bases, with 6 bases separating them. The CDR3 here is CSAPRNTEAFF. For the CDR3, the DNA is TGCAGTGCTCCAAGAAACACTGAAGCTTTCTTT.

The gene calls are TRBV18 and TRBJ2-6, with D unclear. V was pared by 0 bases and J by 4 bases, with 7 bases between. The CDR3 sequence is 15 residues long. Germline V gene data show CDR1 as KGHSH and CDR2 as LQKENI. CDR3 coding DNA: TGTGCCAGCTCACCACCGGTCCAGGGGGCCAACGTCCTGACTTTC. Protein sequence: CASSPPVQGANVLTF.

Details on this clonotype: One junction end disagrees with the germline gene, perhaps due to a read error. The chain recombines TRBV7-9 with TRBJ1-2; D is uncertain. Germline CDR1 and CDR2: SEHNR and FQNEAQ (reference sequence). The CDR3 extends over 13 amino acids. CDR3 DNA: TGCGCCAGCAGCTCCAAGACATGGGGTGGCTACACCTTC. Translated: CASSSKTWGGYTF.

The chain couples TRBV20-1 to TRBJ2-7, with D tentatively TRBD1 (6 bases). The CDR3 has 12 amino acids. Trimming took off 6 bases at V and 3 bases at J, with 12 bases between the two ends. Germline CDR1 and CDR2: DFQATT and SNEGSKA (reference sequence). CDR3 loop: CSASDRVYEQYF. For the CDR3, the DNA is TGCAGTGCCTCGGACAGAGTCTACGAGCAGTACTTC.

The genes are TRBV6-2 or TRBV6-3 and TRBJ2-2; 8 bases map to TRBD2. The CDR3 has 16 residues. The V segment lost 7 bases and the J segment 4 bases; nucleotides outside the gene matches: 11. Germline V lookup: CDR1 MNHEY, CDR2 SVGEGT. The CDR3 spells CASTPWGLAGTGELFF. CDR3 sequence (DNA): TGTGCCAGCACCCCTTGGGGGCTAGCGGGCACCGGGGAGCTGTTTTTT.

As for this clonotype: The junction departs from germline at one end; a sequencing error may be responsible. The V call is TRBV27, the J call TRBJ2-2; D uncertain. This CDR3 region has 13 residues. The V gene's germline CDR1 is MNHEY and CDR2 SMNVEV (reference sequence). This CDR3 is CVSSLYSTGELFF. The CDR3 DNA sequence: TGTGTCAGCAGTTTATACAGTACCGGGGAGCTGTTTTTT.

The chain employs TRBV6-5 and TRBJ1-1; D gene ambiguous. V gave up 0 bases and J gave up 1 base, with 9 bases separating them. Germline V CDR1 and CDR2: MNHEY, SVGAGI. This CDR3 has 15 residues. The CDR3 reads CASSYSTQWNTEAFF. The CDR3 DNA reads as TGTGCCAGCAGTTACTCGACACAGTGGAACACTGAAGCTTTCTTT.